Listed here are 21 T cell receptor beta chains from one sample, sequenced in a study of blood T cell repertoires in COVID-19. TCRdb keeps only in-frame clones here, not all; method: immunoSEQ multiplex PCR. The table lists 200,000 to 250,000 clones, roughly 84% of them singletons. The source material was peripheral blood. These receptors all come from a man over 45 with active or convalescent COVID-19.

V is TRBV18 and J is TRBJ1-2; D is unresolved. The CDR3 totals 13 residues. V was clipped by 2 bases and J by 7 bases, with 11 bases between them. Germline V gene lookup returns CDR1 KGHSH and CDR2 LQKENI. The DNA for the CDR3 is TGTGCCAGCTCACCAGCCGGGAACGGTGGCTACACCTTC. Translating gives CASSPAGNGGYTF.

The rearrangement uses TRBV29-1 and TRBJ2-5, with 7 bases fitting TRBD2. This CDR3 region has 14 residues. Per germline, CDR1 SQVTM and CDR2 ANQGSEA. J lost 1 base, V lost 7 bases, and 9 bases had no gene match. In DNA, the CDR3 is TGCAGCGCGGGTTTGGGGGGGGTCCAAGAGACCCAGTACTTC. This gives the protein CSAGLGGVQETQYF.

The chain has TRBV28 and TRBJ2-2, with 8 bases lining up with TRBD1. CDR1 MDHEN and CDR2 SYDVKM come from the germline V gene. The CDR3 is made up of 15 amino acids. The V and J ends lost 6 bases and 4 bases, in that order; junction bases with no gene match: 7. CDR3 protein: CASRTGALGTGELFF. The CDR3 DNA follows: TGTGCCAGCAGGACAGGGGCCTTAGGCACCGGGGAGCTGTTTTTT.

The chain carries TRBV18 and TRBJ2-1; 8 nucleotides align to TRBD1. This CDR3 spans 14 amino acids. V was clipped by 3 bases and J by 4 bases; unmatched bases: 2. Germline CDR1 is KGHSH and CDR2 is LQKENI. The CDR3 spells CASSPTGGYNEQFF. The CDR3 region has the DNA TGTGCCAGCTCACCTACAGGGGGGTACAATGAGCAGTTCTTC.

V usage is TRBV6-6 and J usage is TRBJ1-3; 7 positions match TRBD1. CDR1 is MNHNY, CDR2 SVGAGI, per germline (reference sequence). The V segment lost 7 bases and the J segment 2 bases; nucleotides outside the gene matches: 8. CDR3 size: 15 residues. CDR3 bases: TGTGCCAGCACCTACTCTACAGGGGCTGGAAACACCATATATTTT. Protein product: CASTYSTGAGNTIYF.

The rearrangement links TRBV5-1 to TRBJ1-5, with TRBD1 matching 9 bases. The CDR3 has 15 amino acids. The trim removed 5 bases at V and 5 bases at J, leaving 8 bases unmatched. Per the germline V gene, CDR1 is SGHRS and CDR2 is YFSETQ. This chain's CDR3 is CASSSGTGSDQPQHF. CDR3 DNA sequence: TGCGCCAGCAGTTCCGGGACAGGGTCAGATCAGCCCCAGCATTTT. Full variable domain (remainder filled in from reference TRBV5-1 and TRBJ1-5): KAGVTQTPRYLIKTRGQQVTLSCSPISGHRSVSWYQQTPGQGLQFLFEYFSETQRNKGNFPGRFSGRQFSNSRSEMNVSTLELGDSALYLCASSSGTGSDQPQHFGDGTRLSIL.

The chain is built from TRBV18 and TRBJ1-5; 7 bases fit TRBD1. The CDR3 extends over 14 amino acids. Germline V CDR1 and CDR2: KGHSH, LQKENI. The ends lost 3 bases at V and 5 bases at J; junction bases unmatched: 4. The DNA of the CDR3 is TGTGCCAGCTCACCTGGACAGGTCGATCAGCCCCAGCATTTT. Protein product: CASSPGQVDQPQHF.

The chain carries TRBV19 and TRBJ2-6; D is possibly TRBD1 (6 bases). V was trimmed by 4 bases and J by 0 bases, leaving 16 bases between them. CDR1 is LNHDA and CDR2 is SQIVND in the germline V gene (reference sequence). This CDR3 has 18 amino acids. The CDR3 reads CASSTRQRQDSGANVLTF. For the CDR3, the DNA is TGTGCCAGTAGTACCAGACAGAGACAGGACTCTGGGGCCAACGTCCTGACTTTC.

V and J are TRBV2 and TRBJ2-5; D may be TRBD2 (5 bases). The CDR3 has 13 amino acids. Germline CDR1 SNHLY, CDR2 FYNNEI. V lost 5 bases to trimming and J lost 4 bases, with 11 bases between them. CDR3: CASSPGGGETQYF. CDR3 DNA: TGTGCCAGCAGTCCGGGTGGAGGAGAGACCCAGTACTTC.

This chain joins TRBV20-1 and TRBJ2-7; D is undetermined. The CDR3 is made up of 10 amino acids. CDR1 is DFQATT, CDR2 SNEGSKA, per germline (reference sequence). V lost 3 bases and J 5 bases, leaving 5 bases between the germline ends. The CDR3 reads CSASYNEQYF. In DNA, the CDR3 is TGCAGTGCTAGCTATAACGAGCAGTACTTC.

The chain links TRBV18 to TRBJ2-2, with TRBD1 as a possible D gene (6 bases). CDR1 and CDR2 (germline): KGHSH, LQKENI. The CDR3 contains 16 residues. Trimming stripped 1 base from V and 5 bases from J, with 14 bases between. For the CDR3, the DNA is TGTGCCAGCTCACCACTGGCGGTCAGGGGAACCGGGGAGCTGTTTTTT. Amino acid sequence: CASSPLAVRGTGELFF.

In this sample, this clone turned up a few times. This chain joins TRBV15 and TRBJ1-6; D might be TRBD1 (5 bases). The CDR3 contains 16 residues. Germline loops: CDR1 LNHNV, CDR2 YYDKDF (reference sequence). V lost 11 bases, J lost 0 bases, and 17 bases lay in between. The CDR3, as DNA: TGTGCCCCCAAACTCACAGGTAGCTCCTATAATTCACCCCTCCACTTT. It is translated as CAPKLTGSSYNSPLHF.

The rearrangement uses TRBV7-9 and TRBJ1-2; 10 nucleotides align to TRBD1. Germline V gene lookup returns CDR1 SEHNR and CDR2 FQNEAQ (reference sequence). CDR3 length: 14 amino acids. The V and J ends lost 3 bases and 4 bases, in that order; junction bases with no gene match: 2. The CDR3 sequence is CASSLGTGAYGYTF. The DNA of the CDR3 is TGTGCCAGCAGCTTGGGGACAGGGGCCTATGGCTACACCTTC.

A single count supports this clone. V and J are TRBV5-1 and TRBJ1-4, with TRBD1 matching over 11 bases. The CDR3 is 14 amino acids. The V gene end was trimmed by 3 bases and the J gene end by 8 bases; junction bases not matched to a gene: 3. Germline lookup yields CDR1 SGHRS and CDR2 YFSETQ. The chain's CDR3 is CASSWTGGYEKLFF. DNA for the CDR3: TGCGCCAGCAGCTGGACAGGGGGCTACGAAAAACTGTTTTTT.

V usage is TRBV4-3 and J usage is TRBJ1-4; tentative D call: TRBD1 (6 bases). There are 16 residues in the CDR3. From germline, CDR1 is LGHNA and CDR2 YSLEER. Between the trimmed V and J ends, which lost 1 base and 5 bases, there was a span of 14 bases. The chain's CDR3 is CASSQVGQSQNEKLFF. Here the CDR3 DNA reads TGCGCCAGCAGCCAAGTCGGACAGAGCCAAAATGAAAAACTGTTTTTT.

This rearrangement joins TRBV13 to TRBJ2-3; 12 nucleotides line up with TRBD2. The CDR3 is 18 amino acids. The J segment lost 3 bases and the V segment lost 8 bases, leaving 15 bases of the junction unmatched. The V gene's germline CDR1 is PRHDT and CDR2 FYEKMQ (reference sequence). The CDR3 here is CASFPRPKTSGGTDTQYF. CDR3 nucleotide sequence: TGTGCCAGCTTCCCGAGACCTAAGACTAGCGGGGGTACAGATACGCAGTATTTT. Full variable domain (outside the CDR3, taken from reference TRBV13 and TRBJ2-3): AAGVIQSPRHLIKEKRETATLKCYPIPRHDTVYWYQQGPGQDPQFLISFYEKMQSDKGSIPDRFSAQQFSDYHSELNMSSLELGDSALYFCASFPRPKTSGGTDTQYFGPGTRLTVL.

Only one count was recorded for this clone. V gene TRBV29-1 combines with J gene TRBJ2-5; possible D gene TRBD1, 7 bases. The CDR3 is made up of 12 amino acids. Germline loops: CDR1 SQVTM, CDR2 ANQGSEA. Trimming left V 7 bases short and J 2 bases short, with 11 bases between. The CDR3 loop is CSGGTAQETQYF. DNA of the CDR3: TGCAGCGGCGGGACAGCTCAAGAGACCCAGTACTTC.

In its sample, this clone was seen a few times. V is TRBV2 and J is TRBJ1-5; possibly TRBD1 for D (5 bases). This CDR3 spans 14 amino acids. The germline V gene has CDR1 SNHLY and CDR2 FYNNEI. Trimming shortened V by 5 bases and J by 3 bases, and 11 bases separated the two germline ends. CDR3 in amino acids: CASSPRGHNQPQHF. The CDR3 DNA reads TGTGCCAGCAGTCCTCGAGGACACAATCAGCCCCAGCATTTT. Drawing the rest from reference TRBV2 and TRBJ1-5, the complete variable domain is EPEVTQTPSHQVTQMGQEVILRCVPISNHLYFYWYRQILGQKVEFLVSFYNNEISEKSEIFDDQFSVERPDGSNFTLKIRSTKLEDSAMYFCASSPRGHNQPQHFGDGTRLSIL.

The chain carries TRBV7-2 and TRBJ1-1, with 9 bases fitting TRBD1. V lost 5 bases, J lost 4 bases, and 5 bases stayed unmatched. The germline CDR1 and CDR2 sequences are SGHTA and FQGNSA. The length of the CDR3 is 14 residues. CDR3 region: CASSRTGGGTEAFF. CDR3 DNA: TGTGCCAGCAGCCGTACAGGGGGCGGCACTGAAGCTTTCTTT. Full variable domain (missing parts from reference TRBV7-2 and TRBJ1-1): GAGVSQSPSNKVTEKGKDVELRCDPISGHTALYWYRQSLGQGLEFLIYFQGNSAPDKSGLPSDRFSAERTGGSVSTLTIQRTQQEDSAVYLCASSRTGGGTEAFFGQGTRLTVV.

This clone was observed a few times. The J gene is TRBJ1-4, the V gene TRBV2; unclear D gene. Germline CDR1 is SNHLY and CDR2 is FYNNEI. The V end lost 5 bases, the J end lost 6 bases, and 4 bases lay between the germline ends. The CDR3 is 11 amino acids. The CDR3 bases are TGTGCCAGCAGTCTCTATGAAAAACTGTTTTTT. Its protein is CASSLYEKLFF.

The chain's CDR3 is CASSRDRGLEKLFF. DNA for the CDR3: TGTGCCAGCAGCAGGGACAGGGGGCTGGAAAAACTGTTTTTT. The V call is TRBV7-9, the J call TRBJ1-4; 12 bases are shared with TRBD1. Germline V gene data show CDR1 as SEHNR and CDR2 as FQNEAQ (reference sequence). J was trimmed by 8 bases and V by 5 bases; bases with no gene match: 3. The CDR3 length is 14 residues.